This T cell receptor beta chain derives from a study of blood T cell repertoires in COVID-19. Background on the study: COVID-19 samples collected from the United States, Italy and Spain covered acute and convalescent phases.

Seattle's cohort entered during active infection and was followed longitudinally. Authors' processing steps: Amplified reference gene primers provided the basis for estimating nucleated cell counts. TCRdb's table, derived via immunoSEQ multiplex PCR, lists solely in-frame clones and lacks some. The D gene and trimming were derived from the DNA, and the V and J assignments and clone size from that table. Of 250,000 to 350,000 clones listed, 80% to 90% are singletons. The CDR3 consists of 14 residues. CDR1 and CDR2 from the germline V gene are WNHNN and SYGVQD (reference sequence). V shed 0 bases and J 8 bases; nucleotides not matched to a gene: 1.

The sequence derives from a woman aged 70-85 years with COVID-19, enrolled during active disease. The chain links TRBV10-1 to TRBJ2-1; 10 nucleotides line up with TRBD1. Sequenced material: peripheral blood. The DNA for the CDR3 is TGCGCCAGCAGTGAGTCGACAGGGGGCTATGAGCAGTTCTTC. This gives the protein CASSESTGGYEQFF.